This T cell receptor (beta chain) was profiled in a study of blood T cells in healthy people across ages. Study details: Capture by template switching was about one barcoded beta molecule per two T cells.

For every donor, a draw yielded approximately 9.8 milliliters of peripheral blood. A sample-barcoded 5' primer and a J-beta primer mix were used in a second PCR of roughly 6 to 12 cycles. One entry per CDR3 protein, called by TCRdb with MiXCR from the 5' RACE reads. The sample includes about 680,000 distinct CDR3 sequences, roughly 50% of them seen just once. The CDR3 loop spans 14 amino acids. V was trimmed by 5 bases and J by 13 bases, leaving 23 bases between them. Germline V gives CDR1 SEHNR, CDR2 FQNEAQ (reference sequence). This rearrangement joins TRBV7-9 to TRBJ1-2, with D possibly matching TRBD1 (5 bases). This receptor was taken from a woman aged 55-69 years in good health. Sequences were obtained from blood. Written as DNA, the CDR3 is TGTGCCAGCAGCCCCGCCGGACTGGGGCAGGACTGCACCTTC. This gives the protein CASSPAGLGQDCTF.